The next 21 T cell receptor beta chains were all read from a single sample in a study of T cell changes during pregnancy in multiple sclerosis. TCRdb's table, derived via immunoSEQ multiplex PCR, lists solely in-frame clones and lacks some. This sample has about 11,000 clones; around 94% occur once, and the top ten carry under 0.3%. The specimen comprised CD4+ T cells from peripheral blood mononuclear cells, sampled before pregnancy. The receptors were gathered from a female donor with multiple sclerosis, enrolled in a pregnancy study.

The CDR3 here is CASSPMTQGGRTEAFF. The CDR3 nucleotides read TGCGCCAGCAGCCCCATGACACAGGGGGGACGGACTGAAGCTTTCTTT. The chain employs TRBV5-1 and TRBJ1-1; TRBD1 matches at 8 bases. Germline values: CDR1 SGHRS, CDR2 YFSETQ. This CDR3 spans 16 amino acids. J lost 5 bases, V lost 4 bases, and 13 bases had no gene match.

This chain connects TRBV2 to TRBJ2-3; D is ambiguous. The V gene's germline CDR1 is SNHLY and CDR2 FYNNEI. This CDR3 comprises 14 residues. Trimming cost V 7 bases and J 4 bases, with 15 bases left between them. CDR3 protein: CASTRPARSDTQYF. The CDR3, as DNA: TGTGCCAGCACCCGCCCGGCTAGGTCAGATACGCAGTATTTT.

The rearrangement joins TRBV7-2 to TRBJ2-2; the D gene is possibly TRBD2 (5 bases). Trimming took off 4 bases at V and 3 bases at J, with 18 bases between the two ends. Per the germline V gene, CDR1 is SGHTA and CDR2 is FQGNSA. The CDR3 is 17 residues long. CDR3 DNA: TGTGCCAGCAGCTCTAGCCTGATGGGGTCACACACCGGGGAGCTGTTTTTT. As protein: CASSSSLMGSHTGELFF.

The chain carries TRBV6-1 and TRBJ2-7, with D perhaps TRBD2 (7 bases). The ends were cut back, 0 bases at V and 2 bases at J, with 17 bases in the middle. CDR1 MNHNS and CDR2 SASEGT come from the germline V gene. The CDR3 is 17 residues long. The CDR3 loop is CASSEAPRGAKAYEQYF. DNA for the CDR3: TGTGCCAGCAGTGAAGCCCCCCGGGGGGCGAAGGCCTACGAGCAGTACTTC.

This sequence joins TRBV6-4 and TRBJ2-3, with D unclear. The CDR3 spans 16 residues. The V end was cut by 4 bases, the J end by 1 base, with 15 bases between. Germline V gene lookup returns CDR1 MRHNA and CDR2 SNTAGT. CDR3: CASSVDTSLRTDTQYF. The CDR3 region has the DNA TGTGCCAGCAGTGTTGACACCTCTCTTCGCACAGATACGCAGTATTTT.

The V gene is TRBV5-6, the J gene TRBJ1-6; no clear D gene. The CDR3 covers 14 residues. In germline, CDR1 is SGHDT, CDR2 YYEEEE. V was cut by 5 bases and J by 6 bases, with 12 bases left in between. The CDR3 protein is CASSRTTFNSPLHF. CDR3 bases: TGTGCCAGCAGTCGTACCACATTTAATTCACCCCTCCACTTT.

J is TRBJ1-6 and V is TRBV10-3, with D possibly matching TRBD1 (5 bases). The V gene lost 7 bases and the J gene lost 8 bases, with 12 bases spanning the gap. This CDR3 comprises 13 residues. Germline V CDR1 and CDR2: ENHRY, SYGVKD. The CDR3 DNA reads as TGTGCCATCAAGGGGAATTTGGATTCACCCCTCCACTTT. Its protein is CAIKGNLDSPLHF.

The J gene is TRBJ2-7, the V gene TRBV6-1; a possible D gene is TRBD2 (5 bases). The length of the CDR3 is 15 residues. The V end was cut by 1 base, the J end by 4 bases, with 14 bases between. Germline CDR1 reads MNHNS; CDR2 reads SASEGT. The CDR3: CASSEDPSRSYEQYF. Here the CDR3 DNA reads TGTGCCAGCAGTGAAGACCCTAGCAGGAGTTACGAGCAGTACTTC.

The CDR3 sequence: CASSLPPTTPVNEQFF. CDR3 coding DNA: TGTGCCAGCAGCTTGCCCCCCACTACCCCCGTCAATGAGCAGTTCTTC. The chain recombines TRBV5-5 with TRBJ2-1; D call uncertain. V dropped 1 base and J dropped 6 bases, with 17 bases sitting between them. This CDR3 region has 16 residues. Germline V CDR1 and CDR2: SGHKS, YYEKEE (reference sequence).

This clone came up once. Germline and junction disagree at one end, which may indicate a read error. The rearrangement links TRBV7-7 to TRBJ2-3, with D possibly being TRBD2 (7 bases). This CDR3 comprises 16 residues. Germline CDR1 reads SSHAT; CDR2 reads FNYEAQ (reference sequence). The DNA for the CDR3 is TGTGCTAGCAGCTTATTGGCGGGGGCCACCACAGATACGCAGTATTTT. Translation: CASSLLAGATTDTQYF.

The V and J genes are TRBV6-5 and TRBJ1-4, with TRBD1 as a possible D gene (5 bases). CDR1 MNHEY and CDR2 SVGAGI come from the germline V gene. Trimming shortened V by 4 bases and J by 3 bases, and 15 bases separated the two germline ends. The CDR3 has 16 amino acids. This chain's CDR3 is CASSFDPQGSNEKLFF. CDR3 DNA: TGTGCCAGCAGTTTCGACCCGCAGGGCTCTAATGAAAAACTGTTTTTT.

CDR3 protein: CASSLNRGGRTGELFF. CDR3 sequence (DNA): TGCGCCAGCAGCCTAAATCGGGGGGGCAGAACCGGGGAGCTGTTTTTT. The chain carries TRBV5-1 and TRBJ2-2; 8 bases align to TRBD2. The CDR3 has 16 residues. Germline trimming cut 4 bases from V and 5 bases from J; bases unmatched to any gene: 10. Germline CDR1 is SGHRS and CDR2 is YFSETQ.

This chain links TRBV18 with TRBJ2-2, with TRBD2 identical over 10 bases. There are 17 residues in the CDR3. Germline values: CDR1 KGHSH, CDR2 LQKENI. V was clipped by 2 bases and J by 1 base; unmatched bases: 4. The CDR3 spells CASSPTLAGENTGELFF. Written as DNA, the CDR3 is TGTGCCAGCTCACCAACCCTAGCGGGGGAGAACACCGGGGAGCTGTTTTTT.

The V and J genes are TRBV6-5 and TRBJ1-6, with 8 bases matching TRBD1. The CDR3 length is 14 residues. Per germline, CDR1 MNHEY and CDR2 SVGAGI. The ends lost 6 bases at V and 8 bases at J; junction bases unmatched: 6. CDR3 nucleotide sequence: TGTGCCAGCAGGTCAGGGGGCAATGATTCACCCCTCCACTTT. Translating gives CASRSGGNDSPLHF.

This clone was detected once. The J gene is TRBJ1-4, the V gene TRBV6-6; D perhaps matches TRBD1 (5 bases). The CDR3 totals 15 residues. V dropped 5 bases and J dropped 0 bases, with 10 bases sitting between them. CDR1 and CDR2 (germline): MNHNY, SVGAGI (reference sequence). As DNA, the CDR3 is TGTGCCAGCAGTAAGACACAGGCAACTAATGAAAAACTGTTTTTT. As protein: CASSKTQATNEKLFF.

The CDR3 nucleotides read TGTGCCAGCAGTGAAACGGGAACCGTCGACGAGCAGTACTTC. It codes for CASSETGTVDEQYF. The V and J genes are TRBV6-1 and TRBJ2-7, with D tentatively TRBD2 (5 bases). CDR1 and CDR2 (germline): MNHNS, SASEGT. The CDR3 runs to 14 residues. Trimming removed 2 bases at V and 5 bases at J, with 13 bases between.

Concerning this clone itself: A read error may account for a junction end that differs from germline. This rearrangement joins TRBV11-3 to TRBJ2-7; the match to TRBD2 covers 12 bases. This CDR3 spans 14 amino acids. CDR1 is SGHNT and CDR2 is YENEEA in the germline V gene. The CDR3 protein is CASSSTLAGGPPDF. CDR3 sequence (DNA): TGTGCCAGCAGCTCCACACTAGCGGGGGGCCCACCGGACTTC.

As DNA, the CDR3 is TGTGCCAGCAGCTTTTGGCAGGGGCTTAATGAAAAACTGTTTTTT. Its translation: CASSFWQGLNEKLFF. The chain combines TRBV5-5 with TRBJ1-4, with a possible D match to TRBD1 (6 bases). Looked up from germline, CDR1 is SGHKS and CDR2 is YYEKEE (reference sequence). V lost 2 bases to trimming and J lost 4 bases, with 12 bases between them. The CDR3 is 15 residues long.

This clone was observed a handful of times. This rearrangement joins TRBV10-1 to TRBJ1-1; TRBD1 agrees at 12 bases. There are 15 residues in the CDR3. J lost 7 bases, V lost 2 bases, and 5 bases had no gene match. Germline V gene sequence: CDR1 WNHNN, CDR2 SYGVQD (reference sequence). CDR3 nucleotides: TGCGCCAGCAGTGAGGGGACAGGGGGCAACTATGAAGCTTTCTTT. Its translation: CASSEGTGGNYEAFF.

The gene calls are TRBV19 and TRBJ1-4; no clear D. Germline CDR1 LNHDA, CDR2 SQIVND (reference sequence). This CDR3 contains 15 residues. Trimming took off 8 bases at V and 3 bases at J, with 16 bases between the two ends. CDR3 region: CASSPGRLANEKLFF. The CDR3 nucleotides read TGTGCCAGTTCCCCGGGGAGGTTGGCTAATGAAAAACTGTTTTTT.

The chain links TRBV5-6 to TRBJ2-3, with D perhaps matching TRBD2 (5 bases). The V gene lost 7 bases and the J gene lost 6 bases, with 12 bases spanning the gap. Germline V gene data show CDR1 as SGHDT and CDR2 as YYEEEE. The CDR3 is 12 amino acids. CDR3 bases: TGTGCCAGCGGGCAGAGGGTTGATACGCAGTATTTT. Protein: CASGQRVDTQYF.